This TCR beta chain originates from a study of shared clonotypes between healthy human individuals. Naive-designated CD8 cells lacked CD45RO, were positively enriched for CCR7, and omitted terminally differentiated effector memory CD45RA+ cells. Within Nashville, Tennessee resided all donors, each a Caucasian adult. Study results and limitations: Generation probabilities of non-shared clonotypes were lower (relative to those shared by all four donors).

Regarding this clone: Its cognate antigen is unknown.

Clones were sequenced by immunoSEQ multiplex PCR, and TCRdb holds only the in-frame ones, with some missing. Here the sample spans 2 million or so clones, about 95% being singletons. The germline V gene has CDR1 MDHEN and CDR2 SYDVKM. The V gene lost 3 bases and the J gene lost 1 base, with 15 bases spanning the gap. The CDR3 totals 16 residues. The rearrangement uses TRBV28 and TRBJ1-1; D is perhaps TRBD1 (6 bases). The sequence derives from a man between 18 and 35 years old in good health. The sample consisted of naive CD8+ T cells sorted from blood. The CDR3 bases are TGTGCCAGCAGTTTCGGCTTGGTGGGGGCGAACACTGAAGCTTTCTTT. Amino acids: CASSFGLVGANTEAFF. Full variable domain (missing parts from reference TRBV28 and TRBJ1-1): DVKVTQSSRYLVKRTGEKVFLECVQDMDHENMFWYRQDPGLGLRLIYFSYDVKMKEKGDIPEGYSVSREKKERFSLILESASTNQTSMYLCASSFGLVGANTEAFFGQGTRLTVV.